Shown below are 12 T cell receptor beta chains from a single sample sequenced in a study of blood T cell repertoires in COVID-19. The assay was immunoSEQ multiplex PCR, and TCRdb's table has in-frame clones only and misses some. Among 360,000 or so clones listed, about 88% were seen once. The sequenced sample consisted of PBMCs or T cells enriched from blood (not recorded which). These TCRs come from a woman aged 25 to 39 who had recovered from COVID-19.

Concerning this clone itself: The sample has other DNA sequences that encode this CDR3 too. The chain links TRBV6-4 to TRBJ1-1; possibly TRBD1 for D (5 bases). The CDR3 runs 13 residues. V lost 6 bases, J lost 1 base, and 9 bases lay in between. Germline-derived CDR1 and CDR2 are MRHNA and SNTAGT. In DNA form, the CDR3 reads TGTGCCAGCAGACCCCAGGGGAACACTGAAGCTTTCTTT. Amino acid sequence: CASRPQGNTEAFF.

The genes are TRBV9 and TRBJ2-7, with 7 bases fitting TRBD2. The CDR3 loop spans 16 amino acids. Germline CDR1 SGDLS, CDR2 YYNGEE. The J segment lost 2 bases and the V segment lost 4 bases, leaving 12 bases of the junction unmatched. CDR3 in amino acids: CASSPQVGGSTYEQYF. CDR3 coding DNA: TGTGCCAGCAGCCCCCAAGTGGGCGGGAGCACCTACGAGCAGTACTTC. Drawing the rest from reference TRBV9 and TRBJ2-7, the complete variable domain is DSGVTQTPKHLITATGQRVTLRCSPRSGDLSVYWYQQSLDQGLQFLIQYYNGEERAKGNILERFSAQQFPDLHSELNLSSLELGDSALYFCASSPQVGGSTYEQYFGPGTRLTVT.

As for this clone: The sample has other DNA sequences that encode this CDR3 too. The CDR3 here is CASSLGDSGNTIYF. CDR3 nucleotides: TGCGCCAGCAGCTTAGGGGATTCTGGAAACACCATATATTTT. The chain has TRBV5-1 and TRBJ1-3, with D perhaps matching TRBD1 (5 bases). CDR1 and CDR2 (germline): SGHRS, YFSETQ. This CDR3 has 14 residues. The ends were cut back, 2 bases at V and 1 base at J, with 7 bases in the middle.

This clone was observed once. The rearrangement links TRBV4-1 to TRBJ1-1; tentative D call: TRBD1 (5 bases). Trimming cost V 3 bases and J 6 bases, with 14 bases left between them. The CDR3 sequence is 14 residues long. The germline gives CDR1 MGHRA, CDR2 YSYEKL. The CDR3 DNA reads TGCGCCAGCAGCCAGACCGCCAGGGCTTCTGAAGCTTTCTTT. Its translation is CASSQTARASEAFF.

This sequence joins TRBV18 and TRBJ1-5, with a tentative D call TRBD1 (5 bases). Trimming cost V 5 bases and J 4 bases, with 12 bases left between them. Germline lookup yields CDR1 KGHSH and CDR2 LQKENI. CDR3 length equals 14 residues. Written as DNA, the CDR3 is TGTGCCAGCTCAACGTCTCGGGGGAATCAGCCCCAGCATTTT. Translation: CASSTSRGNQPQHF.

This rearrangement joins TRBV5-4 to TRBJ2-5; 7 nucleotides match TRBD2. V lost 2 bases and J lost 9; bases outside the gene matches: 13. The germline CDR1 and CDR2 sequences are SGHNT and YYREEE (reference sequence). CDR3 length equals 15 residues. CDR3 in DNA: TGTGCCAGCAGCTTAGGCCTAGCGGAGAAGGAGGCCCAGTACTTC. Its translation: CASSLGLAEKEAQYF.

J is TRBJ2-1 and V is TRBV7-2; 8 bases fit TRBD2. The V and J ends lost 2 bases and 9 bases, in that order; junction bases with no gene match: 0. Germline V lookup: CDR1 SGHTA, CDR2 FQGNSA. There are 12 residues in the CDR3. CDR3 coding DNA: TGTGCCAGCAGCTTACTAGCGGGTGAGCAGTTCTTC. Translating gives CASSLLAGEQFF.

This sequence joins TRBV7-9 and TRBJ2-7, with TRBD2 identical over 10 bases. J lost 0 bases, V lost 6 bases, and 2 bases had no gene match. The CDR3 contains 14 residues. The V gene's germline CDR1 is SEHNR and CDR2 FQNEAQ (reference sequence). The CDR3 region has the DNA TGTGCCAGCAGGCCTAGCGGGAGCTCCTACGAGCAGTACTTC. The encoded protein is CASRPSGSSYEQYF.

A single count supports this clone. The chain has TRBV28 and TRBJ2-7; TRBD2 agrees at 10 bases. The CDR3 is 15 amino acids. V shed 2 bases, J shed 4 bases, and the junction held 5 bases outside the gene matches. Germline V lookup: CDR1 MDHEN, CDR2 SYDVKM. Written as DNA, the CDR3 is TGTGCCAGCAGTTTAACTAGCGGGAACCTGTACGAGCAGTACTTC. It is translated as CASSLTSGNLYEQYF.

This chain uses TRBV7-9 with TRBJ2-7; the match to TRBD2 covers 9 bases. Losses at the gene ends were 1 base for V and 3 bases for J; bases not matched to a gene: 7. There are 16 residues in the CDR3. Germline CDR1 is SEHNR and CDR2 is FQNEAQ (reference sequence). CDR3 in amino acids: CASSLVIAGDSYEQYF. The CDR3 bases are TGTGCCAGCAGCTTAGTGATAGCGGGGGATAGCTACGAGCAGTACTTC.

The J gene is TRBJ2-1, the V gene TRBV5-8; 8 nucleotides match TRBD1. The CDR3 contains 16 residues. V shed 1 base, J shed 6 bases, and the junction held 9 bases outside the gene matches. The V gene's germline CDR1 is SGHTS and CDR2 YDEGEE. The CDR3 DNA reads TGTGCCAGCAGCTTGCGTAGACAGGGGATTGGCAATGAGCAGTTCTTC. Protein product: CASSLRRQGIGNEQFF. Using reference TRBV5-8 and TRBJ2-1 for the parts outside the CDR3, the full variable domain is EAGVTQSPTHLIKTRGQQATLRCSPISGHTSVYWYQQALGLGLQFLLWYDEGEERNRGNFPPRFSGRQFPNYSSELNVNALELEDSALYLCASSLRRQGIGNEQFFGPGTRLTVL.

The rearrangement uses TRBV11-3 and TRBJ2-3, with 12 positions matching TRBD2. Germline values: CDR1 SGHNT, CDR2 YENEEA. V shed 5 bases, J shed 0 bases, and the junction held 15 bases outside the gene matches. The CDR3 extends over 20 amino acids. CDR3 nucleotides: TGTGCCAGCAGCCCCTTATATACTAGCGGGAGGACACCGAGCACAGATACGCAGTATTTT. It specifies CASSPLYTSGRTPSTDTQYF.